This T cell receptor (beta chain) emerged from a study of cytomegalovirus exposure and HLA in healthy donors. Note on this clone: Its antigen remains unknown.

The PCR was carried out with 60 Vbeta primers and 13 Jbeta primers. In the authors' workflow: Unique TCR beta chains totaled some 78 million in a later count, with 8.5 million to 12 million of them shared. Assay: immunoSEQ multiplex PCR; the TCRdb copy retains only in-frame clones and omits some. V, J and clone size are those of that table, while D and trimming were read from the DNA. The sample has under 200,000 clones, around 84% seen once; the top ten hold approximately 3.1%. This CDR3 is 16 amino acids long. Trimming took 0 bases from V and 7 from J; bases not matched to a gene: 8. Germline loops: CDR1 SGHRS, CDR2 YFSETQ. Study-wide points: Of the V segments, some could not be distinguished, including TRBV6-2 and TRBV6-3, and were excluded. Most CMV-associated TCR beta chains appeared HLA-restricted in a later analysis.

This TCR was recovered from a woman in her thirties or forties in good health and CMV-seronegative. The genes are TRBV5-1 and TRBJ2-3; 10 bases line up with TRBD1. Sequencing used PBMCs. This CDR3 is CASSLAGTGVENTQYF. DNA for the CDR3: TGCGCCAGCAGCTTGGCCGGGACAGGGGTAGAGAATACGCAGTATTTT.